The entry below gives a single TCR beta chain sequence along with its context. Other DNA sequences in the same sample also yield this CDR3. This record comes from a study of blood T cell repertoires in COVID-19. The CDR3 is 14 residues long. The V gene end was trimmed by 4 bases and the J gene end by 4 bases; junction bases not matched to a gene: 3. Germline V CDR1 and CDR2: SGHRS, YFSETQ. As originally analysed: Nucleated cell counts were estimated from reference gene primer amplification. The data were produced by immunoSEQ multiplex PCR, yet TCRdb's version contains in-frame clones alone and is incomplete. Clone size and the V and J calls come from that table; the DNA yielded D and trimming. The sample has more than 250,000 clones, 80% to 90% seen once; the top ten hold roughly 2%.

The gene calls are TRBV5-1 and TRBJ1-1, with 11 positions matching TRBD1. The sequence came from a man aged 30 to 45 who had recovered from COVID-19. Sequenced sample: PBMCs or T cells enriched from blood (not recorded which). DNA for the CDR3: TGCGCCAGCAGCCCGGGGACAGGGGGCACTGAAGCTTTCTTT. Residues: CASSPGTGGTEAFF.